One and the same sample provided the 32 T cell receptor beta chains below, sequenced in a study of a mutant IDH1 vaccine in newly diagnosed glioma. Antigens for these TCRs are unknown. The time point here: week 35, safety follow-up. The investigators gave 300 ug of mutant IDH1 20-mer peptide in each vaccine dose, together with topical imiquimod. Some clones are missing from TCRdb's copy, which holds only in-frame ones; the method was immunoSEQ multiplex PCR. The repertoire holds tens of thousands of clones, with roughly 80% as singletons. This specimen was PBMCs, taken from a glioma patient whose treatment included an IDH1 peptide vaccine. The source of these receptors is a man aged 35 to 55 with glioma.

The CDR3: CASSTHNQPQHF. CDR3 DNA: TGTGCCAGCAGTACTCACAATCAGCCCCAGCATTTT. The chain is built from TRBV27 and TRBJ1-5; no firm D call. V lost 5 bases, J lost 3 bases, and 5 bases lay in between. The CDR3 is 12 residues long. Per germline, CDR1 MNHEY and CDR2 SMNVEV (reference sequence).

V usage is TRBV19 and J usage is TRBJ2-7; maybe TRBD2 (5 bases). Germline V gives CDR1 LNHDA, CDR2 SQIVND (reference sequence). This CDR3 spans 13 amino acids. Trimming removed 7 bases from V and 9 bases from J, with 19 bases in between. This CDR3 is CASTPGPNRGQYF. CDR3 DNA: TGTGCCAGTACCCCTGGGCCCAATCGGGGGCAGTACTTC.

Written as DNA, the CDR3 is TGTGCCAGCAGTTTGTCTAGCGGGATTCAGGAGACCCAGTACTTC. Its protein product is CASSLSSGIQETQYF. The chain is built from TRBV28 and TRBJ2-5, with 9 bases matching TRBD2. Trimming at V came to 3 bases and at J to 5 bases, leaving 7 bases not matched to a gene. This CDR3 comprises 15 residues. Germline-derived CDR1 and CDR2 are MDHEN and SYDVKM. Based on the CDR3 plus reference TRBV28 and TRBJ2-5, the full variable domain is DVKVTQSSRYLVKRTGEKVFLECVQDMDHENMFWYRQDPGLGLRLIYFSYDVKMKEKGDIPEGYSVSREKKERFSLILESASTNQTSMYLCASSLSSGIQETQYFGPGTRLLVL.

The gene calls are TRBV28 and TRBJ1-3, with 7 bases aligning to TRBD1. This CDR3 spans 18 amino acids. Germline CDR1 and CDR2: MDHEN and SYDVKM. With 4 bases clipped from V and 4 bases from J, the junction kept 16 bases outside the gene matches. The CDR3 here is CASSSLSLLRDSGNTIYF. The CDR3 DNA reads as TGTGCCAGCAGTTCCCTGTCACTTCTCCGGGACAGCGGAAACACCATATATTTT.

This sequence joins TRBV18 and TRBJ2-7; perhaps D is TRBD1 or TRBD2 (5 bases each). Germline CDR1 and CDR2: KGHSH and LQKENI. With 1 base removed from V and 6 bases from J, the gap between germline ends came to 25 bases. The CDR3 is 18 amino acids. This CDR3 is CASSPLRTGTGRPREQYF. CDR3 DNA sequence: TGTGCCAGCTCACCACTGAGAACGGGGACGGGGCGCCCGCGCGAGCAGTACTTC.

J is TRBJ2-1 and V is TRBV7-2; D not certain. Germline V gives CDR1 SGHTA, CDR2 FQGNSA. V was pared by 6 bases and J by 0 bases, with 12 bases between. This CDR3 has 15 residues. CDR3 loop: CASSTDLSSYNEQFF. For the CDR3, the DNA is TGTGCCAGCAGTACTGACCTGAGCTCCTACAATGAGCAGTTCTTC.

The chain has TRBV30 and TRBJ1-3, with D tentatively TRBD1 (5 bases). The ends were cut back, 5 bases at V and 0 bases at J, with 17 bases in the middle. Germline-derived CDR1 and CDR2 are GTSNPN and SVGIG (reference sequence). The CDR3 length is 16 residues. This chain's CDR3 is CAWGRGDGYSGNTIYF. For the CDR3, the DNA is TGTGCCTGGGGACGCGGGGACGGCTACTCTGGAAACACCATATATTTT. The entire variable domain, with the rest obtained from reference TRBV30 and TRBJ1-3, is as follows: SQTIHQWPATLVQPVGSPLSLECTVEGTSNPNLYWYRQAAGRGLQLLFYSVGIGQISSEVPQNLSASRPQDRQFILSSKKLLLSDSGFYLCAWGRGDGYSGNTIYFGEGSWLTVV.

This clone was seen a few times. The genes are TRBV20-1 and TRBJ1-1; D perhaps matches TRBD1 (5 bases). The CDR3 covers 11 residues. Per the germline V gene, CDR1 is DFQATT and CDR2 is SNEGSKA (reference sequence). The ends were cut back, 5 bases at V and 3 bases at J, with 7 bases in the middle. The CDR3 nucleotides are TGCAGTGCTGGGGACGACACTGAAGCTTTCTTT. This codes for CSAGDDTEAFF.

This clone has only a few counts. This rearrangement joins TRBV30 to TRBJ1-1; weak D call: TRBD1 (5 bases). This CDR3 contains 14 residues. Trimming pared 2 bases from V and 6 bases from J, leaving 16 bases between. CDR1 is GTSNPN and CDR2 is SVGIG in the germline V gene (reference sequence). CDR3 loop: CAWSLGGMVAEAFF. The DNA for the CDR3 is TGTGCCTGGAGTCTGGGGGGTATGGTTGCTGAAGCTTTCTTT.

This sequence joins TRBV10-3 and TRBJ2-7; D gene ambiguous. V gave up 8 bases and J gave up 3 bases, with 14 bases separating them. The V gene's germline CDR1 is ENHRY and CDR2 SYGVKD. This CDR3 contains 13 residues. The CDR3 loop reads CAIQPGDRYEQYF. The CDR3 DNA reads TGTGCCATCCAACCGGGCGATCGCTACGAGCAGTACTTC.

The chain links TRBV19 to TRBJ2-2; 8 bases are a match to TRBD2. Trimming took 5 bases from V and 6 from J; bases not matched to a gene: 5. CDR3 length equals 14 residues. CDR1 LNHDA and CDR2 SQIVND come from the germline V gene (reference sequence). This CDR3 reads CASSVSGDPGELFF. CDR3 coding DNA: TGTGCCAGTAGTGTTAGCGGGGATCCCGGGGAGCTGTTTTTT.

The V call is TRBV6-4, the J call TRBJ2-1; D gene ambiguous. Trimming took off 8 bases at V and 4 bases at J, with 12 bases between the two ends. The CDR3 spans 13 residues. Germline CDR1 MRHNA, CDR2 SNTAGT. The CDR3 sequence is CASSELAYNEQFF. The CDR3 coding sequence is TGTGCCAGCTCCGAGTTGGCTTACAATGAGCAGTTCTTC.

V gene TRBV7-9 combines with J gene TRBJ2-1, with 8 nucleotides matching TRBD1. The germline V gene encodes CDR1 SEHNR and CDR2 FQNEAQ (reference sequence). The CDR3 runs 14 residues. J lost 5 bases, V lost 6 bases, and 6 bases had no gene match. This CDR3 is CASRPTGVHNEQFF. The CDR3 DNA reads as TGTGCCAGCAGGCCGACAGGGGTTCACAATGAGCAGTTCTTC.

The chain links TRBV2 to TRBJ1-5; no definite D call. In germline, CDR1 is SNHLY, CDR2 FYNNEI. This CDR3 comprises 15 residues. Trimming pared 0 bases from V and 5 bases from J, leaving 11 bases between. The CDR3 bases are TGTGCCAGCAGTGAAGCCGAGCCTGAATATCAGCCCCAGCATTTT. Amino acid sequence: CASSEAEPEYQPQHF. Based on the CDR3 plus reference TRBV2 and TRBJ1-5, the full variable domain is EPEVTQTPSHQVTQMGQEVILRCVPISNHLYFYWYRQILGQKVEFLVSFYNNEISEKSEIFDDQFSVERPDGSNFTLKIRSTKLEDSAMYFCASSEAEPEYQPQHFGDGTRLSIL.

The chain joins TRBV21-1 to TRBJ2-1; the table gives TRBD1 as D, unverified against the DNA. TRBV21-1 is annotated as a pseudogene. The CDR3 length is 19 residues. The CDR3 coding sequence is TGTGCCAGCAGCAAGGCGAGGGGGATGACTCTGAGCTCCTACAATGAGCAGTTCTTC. Translating it yields CASSKARGMTLSSYNEQFF.

The chain carries TRBV9 and TRBJ1-3; D is unresolved. Germline V gives CDR1 SGDLS, CDR2 YYNGEE. CDR3 length: 17 residues. The V and J ends lost 7 bases and 7 bases respectively, with 27 bases between them. The CDR3: CASSAARQGKTGNTIYF. CDR3 DNA sequence: TGTGCCAGCTCCGCCGCTCGTCAAGGTAAAACCGGGAACACCATATATTTT.

CDR3 nucleotides: TGTGCCAGCAGGCCGGGACAGTCTAATGAAAAACTGTTTTTT. This translates into CASRPGQSNEKLFF. The chain has TRBV6-1 and TRBJ1-4, with TRBD1 identical over 7 bases. The CDR3 consists of 14 residues. The junction had 4 bases not matched to a gene; V was cut back by 6 bases and J by 3 bases. Germline CDR1 MNHNS, CDR2 SASEGT.

The chain uses TRBV7-2 and TRBJ2-2; no firm D call. V was pared by 4 bases and J by 2 bases, with 11 bases between. The CDR3 has 15 amino acids. Germline CDR1 is SGHTA and CDR2 is FQGNSA. The CDR3 loop reads CASSYLRANTGELFF. CDR3 sequence (DNA): TGTGCCAGCAGCTACCTTCGGGCCAACACCGGGGAGCTGTTTTTT.

The chain joins TRBV7-2 to TRBJ2-1, with 10 bases that match TRBD1. V shed 5 bases, J shed 4 bases, and the junction held 5 bases outside the gene matches. Germline V gene data show CDR1 as SGHTA and CDR2 as FQGNSA. The CDR3 sequence is 15 residues long. In DNA, the CDR3 is TGTGCCAGCAGCCCGACAGGGGGCAGGTACAATGAGCAGTTCTTC. The encoded protein is CASSPTGGRYNEQFF.

The chain joins TRBV7-9 to TRBJ2-6; a possible D gene is TRBD2 (5 bases). In germline, CDR1 is SEHNR, CDR2 FQNEAQ (reference sequence). The germline V and J ends were trimmed by 5 bases and 4 bases, with 9 bases remaining between them. This CDR3 spans 14 amino acids. The CDR3 DNA reads as TGTGCCAGCAGCCTAGAGGGCGGGGCCAACGTCCTGACTTTC. Encoded protein: CASSLEGGANVLTF. The variable domain in full, with the rest retrieved from reference TRBV7-9 and TRBJ2-6, is DTGVSQNPRHKITKRGQNVTFRCDPISEHNRLYWYRQTLGQGPEFLTYFQNEAQLEKSRLLSDRFSAERPKGSFSTLEIQRTEQGDSAMYLCASSLEGGANVLTFGAGSRLTVL.

The rearrangement links TRBV5-1 to TRBJ2-1, with 9 bases fitting TRBD1. Germline CDR1 is SGHRS and CDR2 is YFSETQ. This CDR3 comprises 16 residues. The V gene end was trimmed by 2 bases and the J gene end by 9 bases; junction bases not matched to a gene: 12. CDR3 loop: CASSLLTGQGRGEQFF. Written as DNA, the CDR3 is TGCGCCAGCAGCTTACTCACCGGACAGGGGAGGGGTGAGCAGTTCTTC.

Of note for this clone: Different DNA sequences within this sample yield the same CDR3. The rearrangement joins TRBV9 to TRBJ2-3; D gene uncertain. The CDR3 is made up of 14 amino acids. CDR1 and CDR2 from the germline V gene are SGDLS and YYNGEE. V was pared by 0 bases and J by 1 base, with 6 bases between. CDR3 in amino acids: CASSVAPGTDTQYF. As DNA, the CDR3 is TGTGCCAGCAGCGTAGCTCCAGGCACAGATACGCAGTATTTT.

The chain employs TRBV28 and TRBJ2-7; perhaps TRBD1 as D (5 bases). Per the germline V gene, CDR1 is MDHEN and CDR2 is SYDVKM. With 7 bases removed from V and 6 bases from J, the gap between germline ends came to 13 bases. The CDR3 is 12 residues long. The CDR3 loop is CASMQGWGEQYF. CDR3 DNA: TGTGCCAGCATGCAGGGATGGGGCGAGCAGTACTTC.

This chain connects TRBV6-1 to TRBJ1-5; D may be TRBD1 (5 bases). The V end lost 6 bases, the J end lost 6 bases, and 15 bases lay between the germline ends. The germline V gene encodes CDR1 MNHNS and CDR2 SASEGT. The CDR3 totals 14 residues. CDR3 region: CASRGGQGGQPQHF. CDR3 coding DNA: TGTGCCAGCAGGGGGGGTCAGGGAGGTCAGCCCCAGCATTTT.

The V call is TRBV18, the J call TRBJ1-2; D unclear. Germline V gene sequence: CDR1 KGHSH, CDR2 LQKENI. The V gene lost 3 bases and the J gene lost 8 bases, with 13 bases spanning the gap. The CDR3 runs to 13 residues. The CDR3: CASSPPRPGGYTF. CDR3 coding DNA: TGTGCCAGCTCACCGCCAAGGCCTGGAGGCTACACCTTC.

V is TRBV29-1 and J is TRBJ2-3; no firm D call. CDR1 is SQVTM, CDR2 ANQGSEA, per germline. Trimming cost V 7 bases and J 0 bases, with 11 bases left between them. This CDR3 region has 13 residues. CDR3 residues: CSADLTSTDTQYF. DNA for the CDR3: TGCAGCGCCGACTTGACTAGCACAGATACGCAGTATTTT.

The rearrangement joins TRBV5-1 to TRBJ1-6; TRBD1 is a possible D gene (5 bases). V was pared by 4 bases and J by 7 bases, with 18 bases between. The CDR3 contains 16 residues. The V gene's germline CDR1 is SGHRS and CDR2 YFSETQ. CDR3 in amino acids: CASSLTMTDRNSPLHF. DNA for the CDR3: TGCGCCAGCAGCCTAACCATGACAGATAGAAATTCACCCCTCCACTTT.

This clone was counted only a few times. This chain links TRBV11-2 with TRBJ1-1, with D unclear. The CDR3 spans 14 residues. V was clipped by 3 bases and J by 5 bases, with 13 bases between them. The germline V gene encodes CDR1 SGHAT and CDR2 FQNNGV. The DNA of the CDR3 is TGTGCCAGCAGCTTTGGGGTAGCCGGGACTGAAGCTTTCTTT. Translation gives CASSFGVAGTEAFF.

This chain connects TRBV12-5 to TRBJ2-1; D is uncertain. The V and J ends lost 4 bases and 10 bases respectively, with 14 bases between them. Germline CDR1 is LGHNT and CDR2 is FRNRAP. This CDR3 is 13 amino acids long. CDR3 sequence (DNA): TGTGCTAGTGGTTCACCCTCAGTAACCGAGCAGTTCTTC. Encoded protein: CASGSPSVTEQFF.

This clone has just a few counts. V usage is TRBV7-9 and J usage is TRBJ1-4; no reliable D call. The V end lost 5 bases, the J end lost 2 bases, and 12 bases lay between the germline ends. In germline, CDR1 is SEHNR, CDR2 FQNEAQ (reference sequence). The CDR3 contains 15 residues. The CDR3 DNA reads TGTGCCAGCAGCGGCCCTCTGCGGACTAATGAAAAACTGTTTTTT. This codes for CASSGPLRTNEKLFF.

The genes are TRBV5-6 and TRBJ2-4; TRBD1 matches at 12 bases. Germline values: CDR1 SGHDT, CDR2 YYEEEE. The CDR3 spans 18 residues. J gave up 8 bases and V 5 bases, and 17 bases lay outside the gene matches. CDR3 loop: CASSPTGTGGFGDDIQYF. The CDR3 region has the DNA TGTGCCAGCAGTCCGACCGGGACAGGGGGCTTTGGCGATGACATTCAGTACTTC.

This chain uses TRBV27 with TRBJ2-2; 7 positions match TRBD1. Germline V lookup: CDR1 MNHEY, CDR2 SMNVEV (reference sequence). The CDR3 runs to 14 residues. V was clipped by 5 bases and J by 3 bases; unmatched bases: 3. This CDR3 is CASSRTGYTGELFF. CDR3 nucleotides: TGTGCCAGCAGTCGGACAGGCTACACCGGGGAGCTGTTTTTT.